Listed here are 21 T cell receptor beta chains from one sample, sequenced in a study of CD8+ T cells in alopecia areata (dated by TCRdb to the late 2010s). The library was built by means of the immunoSEQ multiplex PCR assay. For TCR sequencing, RNA was extracted from every sample and reverse transcribed into cDNA to serve as template. Imported from immuneACCESS, the table was reduced by TCRdb to in-frame sequences with V and J called. These copies leave out some clones; in studies compared against another copy, an unresolved V gene accounts for under half, and the cause of the remainder is not known. Here the sample has roughly 200,000 clones; approximately 53% occur a single time. The ten most abundant clones make up 9.5% to 14% of the sample. The time point tag for this specimen amounts to: 20 to 30 weeks on oral tofacitinib. The treatment or condition label here, explained by the study, means: oral pan-JAK inhibitor, 5-10 mg twice daily.

The source was CD8+ T cells sorted from blood, collected at week 24, from a patient treated with tofacitinib. Every receptor here comes from a human donor with alopecia areata.

This clone showed up just a few times. The chain employs TRBV12-5 and TRBJ1-1; D remains ambiguous. The V end was cut by 0 bases, the J end by 11 bases, with 16 bases between. The germline V gene encodes CDR1 LGHNT and CDR2 FRNRAP. The CDR3 is 14 amino acids. The chain's CDR3 is CASGLVPPDLGAFF. CDR3 sequence (DNA): TGTGCTAGTGGTTTGGTACCGCCGGACCTCGGCGCTTTCTTT.

The CDR3 protein is CASSEAGGRGETQYF. The CDR3 coding sequence is TGTGCCAGCAGTGAAGCCGGGGGGCGCGGGGAGACCCAGTACTTC. The V and J genes are TRBV6-1 and TRBJ2-5; a possible D gene is TRBD2 (7 bases). Looked up from germline, CDR1 is MNHNS and CDR2 is SASEGT. Trimming removed 0 bases from V and 5 bases from J, with 13 bases in between. The CDR3 loop spans 15 amino acids.

The CDR3 reads CASSLEATGWGLTEAFF. CDR3 DNA sequence: TGTGCCAGCAGCTTAGAAGCGACGGGGTGGGGTCTCACTGAAGCTTTCTTT. The chain uses TRBV7-8 and TRBJ1-1; no firm D call. CDR1 is SGHVS and CDR2 is FQNEAQ in the germline V gene. V was shortened by 1 base and J by 4 bases, with 19 bases between the two germline ends. The length of the CDR3 is 17 residues.

The CDR3 is CASSPGTDTQYF. Here the CDR3 DNA reads TGTGCCAGCAGCCCCGGCACAGATACGCAGTATTTT. The chain combines TRBV5-6 with TRBJ2-3; unclear D gene. Germline CDR1 and CDR2: SGHDT and YYEEEE. Deletions cut 4 bases from V and 1 base from J, with 4 bases between. There are 12 residues in the CDR3. The variable domain in full, with the rest retrieved from reference TRBV5-6 and TRBJ2-3, is DAGVTQSPTHLIKTRGQQVTLRCSPKSGHDTVSWYQQALGQGPQFIFQYYEEEERQRGNFPDRFSGHQFPNYSSELNVNALLLGDSALYLCASSPGTDTQYFGPGTRLTVL.

The V gene is TRBV6-1, the J gene TRBJ2-5, with D perhaps TRBD1 or TRBD2 (5 bases each). The better agreement between TRBJ2-7 and the DNA end casts doubt on the J call. The CDR3 is made up of 15 amino acids. Germline CDR1 reads MNHNS; CDR2 reads SASEGT. The CDR3 sequence: CASSEDGGITYEQYF. CDR3 DNA: TGTGCCAGCAGTGAAGATGGGGGAATCACCTACGAGCAGTACTTC.

This clone was counted a few times. The rearrangement joins TRBV19 to TRBJ1-1; unclear D gene. The CDR3 is made up of 14 amino acids. The germline V gene has CDR1 LNHDA and CDR2 SQIVND (reference sequence). V lost 3 bases, J lost 10 bases, and 18 bases lay in between. The CDR3 DNA reads as TGTGCCAGTAGTATCGCCGGGTCGCAGGAGGGAGCTTTCTTT. It encodes CASSIAGSQEGAFF.

V gene TRBV10-2 combines with J gene TRBJ2-7; the match to TRBD2 covers 9 bases. CDR3 length equals 10 residues. Germline CDR1 is WSHSY and CDR2 is SAAADI. The CDR3 loop reads CAAGGYEQYF. The CDR3 DNA follows: TGCGCTGCGGGGGGGTACGAGCAGTACTTC.

The chain links TRBV29-1 to TRBJ1-1; D gene ambiguous. Trimming left V 3 bases short and J 1 base short, with 12 bases between. This CDR3 region has 14 residues. Germline CDR1 SQVTM, CDR2 ANQGSEA. CDR3 bases: TGCAGCGTTGAGGTACGACACCCGAACACTGAAGCTTTCTTT. This translates into CSVEVRHPNTEAFF.

The chain couples TRBV30 to TRBJ2-7; D remains ambiguous. CDR1 and CDR2 from the germline V gene are GTSNPN and SVGIG (reference sequence). CDR3 length: 11 residues. Trimming took 1 base from V and 1 from J, leaving 2 bases between them. DNA of the CDR3: TGTGCCTGGAGTGGTTCCTACGAGCAGTACTTC. This translates into CAWSGSYEQYF.

This clone was observed a handful of times. The gene calls are TRBV25-1 and TRBJ2-2, with a possible D match to TRBD1 (5 bases). The CDR3 loop spans 17 amino acids. Trimming took 5 bases from V and 3 from J, leaving 19 bases between them. CDR1 is MGHDK and CDR2 is SYGVNS in the germline V gene. The CDR3 DNA follows: TGTGCCAGCAGTTTCGACAGAGATATATGGGACACCGGGGAGCTGTTTTTT. As protein: CASSFDRDIWDTGELFF.

This clone was counted a few times. The chain carries TRBV4-3 and TRBJ2-1, with TRBD2 identical over 8 bases. The CDR3 extends over 17 amino acids. Germline V gene data show CDR1 as LGHNA and CDR2 as YSLEER. Trimming cost V 0 bases and J 0 bases; bases outside gene matches: 4. The CDR3 protein is CASSQDIGTSSYNEQFF. In DNA, the CDR3 is TGCGCCAGCAGCCAAGATATTGGGACTAGCTCCTACAATGAGCAGTTCTTC.

This clone showed up just a few times. The chain is built from TRBV4-1 and TRBJ2-3, with 9 bases that match TRBD2. With 0 bases clipped from V and 7 bases from J, the junction kept 8 bases outside the gene matches. Germline CDR1 MGHRA, CDR2 YSYEKL. CDR3 length: 16 amino acids. Here the CDR3 reads CASSQEDAGGRNTQYF. The DNA for the CDR3 is TGCGCCAGCAGCCAAGAGGACGCGGGGGGGCGGAATACGCAGTATTTT.

The chain carries TRBV4-3 and TRBJ2-7; D is perhaps TRBD1 (6 bases). This CDR3 has 15 amino acids. The V gene lost 2 bases and the J gene lost 2 bases, with 13 bases spanning the gap. CDR1 LGHNA and CDR2 YSLEER come from the germline V gene. CDR3 in amino acids: CASSQTFGTTYEQYF. The DNA of the CDR3 is TGCGCCAGCAGCCAAACTTTCGGGACAACCTACGAGCAGTACTTC.

This clone was seen more than once but under ten times. This sequence joins TRBV29-1 and TRBJ1-2; D might be TRBD1 (6 bases). This CDR3 contains 12 residues. Germline V gene data show CDR1 as SQVTM and CDR2 as ANQGSEA. Trimming took off 7 bases at V and 7 bases at J, with 16 bases between the two ends. CDR3 nucleotides: TGCAGCGCCCCCGGCAGGGGAGGTGGCTACACCTTC. Amino acid sequence: CSAPGRGGGYTF.

This clone is classed as medium-sized (0.01 to 0.1%). The chain has TRBV2 and TRBJ2-6, with TRBD1 matching over 7 bases. Unmatched junction bases numbered 8, after V lost 0 bases and J lost 0 bases. Looked up from germline, CDR1 is SNHLY and CDR2 is FYNNEI. There are 19 residues in the CDR3. The CDR3: CASSEAETGINSGANVLTF. The DNA of the CDR3 is TGTGCCAGCAGTGAAGCGGAGACAGGGATTAACTCTGGGGCCAACGTCCTGACTTTC.

This clone was found a few times. V and J are TRBV27 and TRBJ1-2, with 7 bases aligning to TRBD1. After removal of 8 bases from V and 4 bases from J, the junction contained 19 bases not matched to a gene. This CDR3 spans 17 amino acids. The germline CDR1 and CDR2 sequences are MNHEY and SMNVEV (reference sequence). In nucleotides, the CDR3 is TGTGCCAGCTTTAAAGTCGGGACAGACATTAATACCTATGGCTACACCTTC. It codes for CASFKVGTDINTYGYTF.

The chain employs TRBV6-6 and TRBJ1-1; D perhaps matches TRBD1 (5 bases). This CDR3 is 14 amino acids long. V lost 5 bases to trimming and J lost 7 bases, with 17 bases between them. Germline assignment: CDR1 MNHNY and CDR2 SVGAGI (reference sequence). The chain's CDR3 is CASSPFAGPGEAFF. The CDR3, as DNA: TGTGCCAGCAGTCCTTTTGCGGGGCCAGGTGAAGCTTTCTTT.

The J gene is TRBJ2-2, the V gene TRBV4-3; D is perhaps TRBD1 (6 bases). Trimming stripped 0 bases from V and 6 bases from J, with 17 bases between. Germline assignment: CDR1 LGHNA and CDR2 YSLEER. This CDR3 comprises 17 residues. CDR3 region: CASSQDPPGARAGELFF. The CDR3, as DNA: TGCGCCAGCAGCCAAGACCCCCCAGGGGCGCGGGCCGGGGAGCTGTTTTTT.

The V call is TRBV15, the J call TRBJ2-1, with 8 bases matching TRBD2. V lost 6 bases to trimming and J lost 6 bases; unmatched junction nucleotides: 13. Germline V lookup: CDR1 LNHNV, CDR2 YYDKDF (reference sequence). The CDR3 is 16 amino acids. The CDR3 loop reads CATSPPPLGTSNEQFF. The CDR3, as DNA: TGTGCCACCAGTCCGCCACCCCTTGGGACTAGCAATGAGCAGTTCTTC.

The chain couples TRBV5-6 to TRBJ1-1; D is undetermined. The CDR3 length is 13 residues. The ends were cut back, 4 bases at V and 0 bases at J, with 7 bases in the middle. Germline V gene lookup returns CDR1 SGHDT and CDR2 YYEEEE. Here the CDR3 reads CASSVLLNTEAFF. In nucleotides, the CDR3 is TGTGCCAGCAGCGTACTCTTGAACACTGAAGCTTTCTTT.

This clone was seen only a few times. This rearrangement joins TRBV30 to TRBJ1-2, with a tentative D call TRBD1 (6 bases). Looked up from germline, CDR1 is GTSNPN and CDR2 is SVGIG (reference sequence). Deletions cut 3 bases from V and 12 bases from J, with 14 bases between. The CDR3 sequence is 11 residues long. The CDR3 DNA reads as TGTGCCTGGAGCGACTCACAGGGAGACACCTTC. It is translated as CAWSDSQGDTF.